The table lists the clone carrying this TCR beta chain with many counts. The data belong to a study of T cells of healthy individuals. TCRdb passed the 5' RACE reads through MiXCR, listing each CDR3 protein once. The sample records nearly 100,000 distinct CDR3 sequences, around 17% being singletons. V lost 6 bases to trimming and J lost 6 bases, with 16 bases between them. The CDR3 runs to 14 residues. CDR1 LGHNA and CDR2 YNFKEQ come from the germline V gene. V usage is TRBV4-2 and J usage is TRBJ2-3; perhaps TRBD1 as D (5 bases). This receptor was obtained from a human donor in good health. The CDR3 spells CASSPGSSFDTQYF. The CDR3 nucleotides are TGTGCCAGCAGTCCAGGGTCAAGTTTCGATACGCAGTATTTT.